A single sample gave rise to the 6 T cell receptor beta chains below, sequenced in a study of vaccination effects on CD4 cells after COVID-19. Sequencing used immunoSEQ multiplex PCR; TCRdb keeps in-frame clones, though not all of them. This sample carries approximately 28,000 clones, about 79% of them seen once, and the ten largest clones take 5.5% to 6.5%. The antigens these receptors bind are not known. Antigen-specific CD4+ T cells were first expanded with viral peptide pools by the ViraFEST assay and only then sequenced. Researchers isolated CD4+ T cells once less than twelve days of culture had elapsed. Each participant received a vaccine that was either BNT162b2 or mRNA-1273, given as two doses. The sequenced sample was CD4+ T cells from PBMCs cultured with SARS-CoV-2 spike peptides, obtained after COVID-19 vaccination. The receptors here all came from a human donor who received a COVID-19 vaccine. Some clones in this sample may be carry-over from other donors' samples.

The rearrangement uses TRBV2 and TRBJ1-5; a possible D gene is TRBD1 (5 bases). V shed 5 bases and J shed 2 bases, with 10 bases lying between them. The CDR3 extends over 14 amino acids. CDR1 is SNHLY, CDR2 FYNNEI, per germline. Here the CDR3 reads CASSLSGRNQPQHF. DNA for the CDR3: TGTGCCAGCAGTCTATCAGGGCGCAATCAGCCCCAGCATTTT. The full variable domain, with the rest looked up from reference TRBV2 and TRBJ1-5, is EPEVTQTPSHQVTQMGQEVILRCVPISNHLYFYWYRQILGQKVEFLVSFYNNEISEKSEIFDDQFSVERPDGSNFTLKIRSTKLEDSAMYFCASSLSGRNQPQHFGDGTRLSIL.

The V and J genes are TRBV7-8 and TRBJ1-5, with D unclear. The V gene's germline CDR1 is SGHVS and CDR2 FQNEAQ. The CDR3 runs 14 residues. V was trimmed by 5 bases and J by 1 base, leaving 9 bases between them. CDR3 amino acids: CASSDTGSNQPQHF. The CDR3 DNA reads TGTGCCAGCAGCGATACTGGAAGCAATCAGCCCCAGCATTTT.

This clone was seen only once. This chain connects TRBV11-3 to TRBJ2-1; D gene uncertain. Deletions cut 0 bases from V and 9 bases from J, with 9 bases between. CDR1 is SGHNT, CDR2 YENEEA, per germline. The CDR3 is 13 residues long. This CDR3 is CASSLEGNAEQFF. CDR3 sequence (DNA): TGTGCCAGCAGCTTAGAAGGGAATGCTGAGCAGTTCTTC.

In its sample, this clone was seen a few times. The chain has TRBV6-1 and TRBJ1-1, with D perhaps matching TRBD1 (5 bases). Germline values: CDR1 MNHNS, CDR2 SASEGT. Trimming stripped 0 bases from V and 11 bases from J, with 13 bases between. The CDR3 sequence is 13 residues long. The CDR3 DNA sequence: TGTGCCAGCAGTGAAGCGCAGAGGGGACGGGCTTTCTTT. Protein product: CASSEAQRGRAFF.

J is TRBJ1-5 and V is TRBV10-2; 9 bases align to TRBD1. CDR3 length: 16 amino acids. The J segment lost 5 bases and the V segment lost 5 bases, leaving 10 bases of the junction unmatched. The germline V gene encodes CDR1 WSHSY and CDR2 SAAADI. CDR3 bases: TGCGCCAGCAGTAGGTGGGACAGGGTGGTGGATCAGCCCCAGCATTTT. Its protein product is CASSRWDRVVDQPQHF.

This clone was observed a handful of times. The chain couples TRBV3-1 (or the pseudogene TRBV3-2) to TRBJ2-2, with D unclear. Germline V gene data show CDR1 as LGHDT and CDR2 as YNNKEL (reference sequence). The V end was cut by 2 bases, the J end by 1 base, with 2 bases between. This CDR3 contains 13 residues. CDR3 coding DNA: TGTGCCAGCAGCCAACTGAACACCGGGGAGCTGTTTTTT. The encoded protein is CASSQLNTGELFF.